The sequence of this T cell receptor beta chain was determined in a study of graft-versus-host responses after intestinal transplantation. For the study at large: Recipients had multivisceral, liver-intestinal, or isolated intestinal transplants.

Study conclusions and caveats: The authors found GvH clones in recipient marrow, some appearing first in ileum or blood. Individuals who had graft-donor T cell macrochimerism had allografts that showed high graft-versus-host to host-versus-graft clonal ratios.

Notes on this clone: As yet, its antigen is unknown.

Here immunoSEQ multiplex PCR was the method, and the copy in TCRdb shows in-frame clones only, minus some. The table shows around 18,000 clones, with roughly 90% occurring only once. The sample was PBMCs, taken roughly 54 weeks after transplant. The TCR was taken from a human patient who received an intestinal transplant, so some T cells may come from the graft donor.

The CDR3 DNA reads TGTGCCAGCAGCGTAAGGGGGCAGGGTGGCACCGGGGAGCTGTTTTTT. This encodes CASSVRGQGGTGELFF. The rearrangement joins TRBV9 to TRBJ2-2; 7 positions agree with TRBD1. The V segment lost 1 base and the J segment 4 bases; nucleotides outside the gene matches: 7. This CDR3 has 16 amino acids. The germline V gene has CDR1 SGDLS and CDR2 YYNGEE. The variable domain in full, with the rest retrieved from reference TRBV9 and TRBJ2-2, is DSGVTQTPKHLITATGQRVTLRCSPRSGDLSVYWYQQSLDQGLQFLIQYYNGEERAKGNILERFSAQQFPDLHSELNLSSLELGDSALYFCASSVRGQGGTGELFFGEGSRLTVL.